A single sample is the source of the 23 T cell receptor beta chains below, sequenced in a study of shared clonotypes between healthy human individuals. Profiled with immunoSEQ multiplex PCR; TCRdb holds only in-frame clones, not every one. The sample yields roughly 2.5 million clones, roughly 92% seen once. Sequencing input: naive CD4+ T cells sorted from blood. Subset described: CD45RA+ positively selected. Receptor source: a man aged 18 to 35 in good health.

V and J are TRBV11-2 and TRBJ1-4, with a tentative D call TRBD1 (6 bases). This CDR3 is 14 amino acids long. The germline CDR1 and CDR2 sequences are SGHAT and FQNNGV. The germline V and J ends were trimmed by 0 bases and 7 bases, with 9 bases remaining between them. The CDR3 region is CASSLEQGSEKLFF. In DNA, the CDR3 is TGTGCCAGCAGCTTAGAACAGGGTTCTGAAAAACTGTTTTTT.

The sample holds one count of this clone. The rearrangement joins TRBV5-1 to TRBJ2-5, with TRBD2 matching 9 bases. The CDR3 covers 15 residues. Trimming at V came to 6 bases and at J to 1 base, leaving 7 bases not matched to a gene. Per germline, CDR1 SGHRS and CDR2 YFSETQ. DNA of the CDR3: TGCGCCAGCAAGAAGCTAGCGGGGATCCAAGAGACCCAGTACTTC. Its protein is CASKKLAGIQETQYF. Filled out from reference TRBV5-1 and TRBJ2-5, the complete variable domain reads KAGVTQTPRYLIKTRGQQVTLSCSPISGHRSVSWYQQTPGQGLQFLFEYFSETQRNKGNFPGRFSGRQFSNSRSEMNVSTLELGDSALYLCASKKLAGIQETQYFGPGTRLLVL.

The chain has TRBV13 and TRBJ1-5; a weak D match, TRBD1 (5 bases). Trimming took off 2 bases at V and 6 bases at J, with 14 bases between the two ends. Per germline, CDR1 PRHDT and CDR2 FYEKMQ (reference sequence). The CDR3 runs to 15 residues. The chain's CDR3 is CASSLRGPLVQPQHF. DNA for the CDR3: TGTGCCAGCAGCTTACGGGGCCCTCTGGTTCAGCCCCAGCATTTT.

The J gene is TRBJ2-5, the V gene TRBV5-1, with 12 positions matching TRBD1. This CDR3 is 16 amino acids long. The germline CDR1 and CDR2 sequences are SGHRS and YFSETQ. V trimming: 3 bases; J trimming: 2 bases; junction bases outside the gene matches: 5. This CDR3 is CASSWGTGGRQETQYF. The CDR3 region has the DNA TGCGCCAGCAGCTGGGGGACAGGGGGCCGGCAAGAGACCCAGTACTTC.

CDR3 region: CASSSGGGVENSPLHF. In nucleotides, the CDR3 is TGTGCCAGCAGTTCGGGGGGGGGTGTTGAGAATTCACCCCTCCACTTT. This chain uses TRBV6-5 with TRBJ1-6; D possibly corresponds to TRBD1 (5 bases). Germline CDR1 is MNHEY and CDR2 is SVGAGI. This CDR3 is built from 16 residues. Trimming removed 4 bases from V and 7 bases from J, with 17 bases in between.

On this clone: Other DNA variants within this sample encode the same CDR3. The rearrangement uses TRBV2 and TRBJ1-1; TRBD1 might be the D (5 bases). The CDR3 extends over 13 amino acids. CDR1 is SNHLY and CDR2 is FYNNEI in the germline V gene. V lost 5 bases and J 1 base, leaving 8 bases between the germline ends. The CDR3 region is CASSKDRNTEAFF. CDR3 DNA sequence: TGTGCCAGCAGTAAAGACAGGAACACTGAAGCTTTCTTT.

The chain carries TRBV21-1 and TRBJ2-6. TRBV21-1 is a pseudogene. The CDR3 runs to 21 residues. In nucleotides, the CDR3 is TGTGCCAGCAGCCACCAATCTCCGGGCCGCCCTCCCGCGAAAGGGGCCAACGTCCTGACTTTC. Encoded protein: CASSHQSPGRPPAKGANVLTF.

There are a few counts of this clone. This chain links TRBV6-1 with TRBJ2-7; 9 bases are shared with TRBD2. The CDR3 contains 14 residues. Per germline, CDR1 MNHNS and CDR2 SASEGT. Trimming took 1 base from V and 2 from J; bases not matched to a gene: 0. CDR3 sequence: CASSEGGRAYEQYF. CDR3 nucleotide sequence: TGTGCCAGCAGTGAAGGCGGGAGGGCCTACGAGCAGTACTTC.

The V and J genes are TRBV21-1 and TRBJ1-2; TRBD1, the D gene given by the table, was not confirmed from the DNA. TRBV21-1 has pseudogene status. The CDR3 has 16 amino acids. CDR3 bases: TGTGCCAGCAGCAAAGCGTCCGACACGCTAAACTATGGCTACACCTTC. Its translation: CASSKASDTLNYGYTF.

The CDR3 nucleotides read TGTGCCACCAGCAGTGGTGGGACTGCTAGCCAAGAGACCCAGTACTTC. As protein: CATSSGGTASQETQYF. The chain joins TRBV15 to TRBJ2-5, with D perhaps TRBD2 (6 bases). Germline V CDR1 and CDR2: LNHNV, YYDKDF (reference sequence). The CDR3 is 16 residues long. Trimming shortened V by 3 bases and J by 1 base, and 15 bases separated the two germline ends. Using reference TRBV15 and TRBJ2-5 for the parts outside the CDR3, the full variable domain is DAMVIQNPRYQVTQFGKPVTLSCSQTLNHNVMYWYQQKSSQAPKLLFHYYDKDFNNEADTPDNFQSRRPNTSFCFLDIRSPGLGDTAMYLCATSSGGTASQETQYFGPGTRLLVL.

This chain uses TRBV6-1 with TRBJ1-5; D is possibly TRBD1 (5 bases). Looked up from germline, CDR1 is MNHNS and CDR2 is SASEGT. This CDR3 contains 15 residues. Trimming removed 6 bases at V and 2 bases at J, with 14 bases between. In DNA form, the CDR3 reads TGTGCCAGCAGGATGGACGAAGGGGGCAATCAGCCCCAGCATTTT. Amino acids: CASRMDEGGNQPQHF.

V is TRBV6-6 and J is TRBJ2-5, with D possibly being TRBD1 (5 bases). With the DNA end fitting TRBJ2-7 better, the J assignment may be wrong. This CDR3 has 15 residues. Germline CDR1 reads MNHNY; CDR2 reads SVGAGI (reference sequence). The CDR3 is CASSYSAGITYEQYF. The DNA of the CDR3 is TGTGCCAGCAGTTACTCAGCAGGGATAACCTACGAGCAGTACTTC.

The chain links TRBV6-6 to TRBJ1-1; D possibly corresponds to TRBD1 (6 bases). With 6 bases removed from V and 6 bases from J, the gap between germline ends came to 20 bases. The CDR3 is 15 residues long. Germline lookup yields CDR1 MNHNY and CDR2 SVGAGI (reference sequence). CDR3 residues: CASRQREQGSSEAFF. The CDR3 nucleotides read TGTGCCAGCAGACAAAGAGAACAGGGATCATCTGAAGCTTTCTTT.

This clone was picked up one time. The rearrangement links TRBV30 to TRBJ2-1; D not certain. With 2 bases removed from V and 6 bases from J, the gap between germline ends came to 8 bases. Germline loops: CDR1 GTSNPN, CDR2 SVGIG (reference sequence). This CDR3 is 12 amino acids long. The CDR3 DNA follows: TGTGCCTGGAGTCCCACCCCCAATGAGCAGTTCTTC. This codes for CAWSPTPNEQFF.

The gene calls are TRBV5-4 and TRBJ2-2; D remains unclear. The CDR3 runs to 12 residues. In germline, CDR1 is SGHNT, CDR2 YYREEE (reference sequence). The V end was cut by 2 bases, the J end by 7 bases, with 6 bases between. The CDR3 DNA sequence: TGTGCCAGCAGCTTACCAGTCGGGGAGCTGTTTTTT. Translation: CASSLPVGELFF.

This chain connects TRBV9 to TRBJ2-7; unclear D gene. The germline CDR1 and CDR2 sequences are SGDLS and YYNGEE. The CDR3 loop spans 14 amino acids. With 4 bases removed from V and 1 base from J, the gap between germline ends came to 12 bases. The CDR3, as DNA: TGTGCCAGCAGCCCCCAGGATCCTTCCTACGAGCAGTACTTC. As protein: CASSPQDPSYEQYF.

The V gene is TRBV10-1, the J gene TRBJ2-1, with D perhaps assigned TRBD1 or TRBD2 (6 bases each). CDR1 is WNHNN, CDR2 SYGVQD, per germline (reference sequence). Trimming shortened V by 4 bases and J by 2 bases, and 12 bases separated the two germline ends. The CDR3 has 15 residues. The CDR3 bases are TGCGCCAGCAGTGGGGGGGCGGATACCTACAATGAGCAGTTCTTC. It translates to CASSGGADTYNEQFF.

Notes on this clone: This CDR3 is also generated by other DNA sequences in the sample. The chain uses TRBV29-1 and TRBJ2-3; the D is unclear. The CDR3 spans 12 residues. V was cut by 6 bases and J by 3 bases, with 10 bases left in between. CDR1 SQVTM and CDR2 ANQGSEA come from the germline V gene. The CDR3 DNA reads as TGCAGCGTGGAGACTGGGACAGATACGCAGTATTTT. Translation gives CSVETGTDTQYF.

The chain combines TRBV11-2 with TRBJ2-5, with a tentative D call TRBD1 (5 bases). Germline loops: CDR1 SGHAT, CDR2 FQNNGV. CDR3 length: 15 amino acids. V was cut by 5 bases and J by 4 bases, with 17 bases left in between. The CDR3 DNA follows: TGTGCCAGCAGCCCTCAGCCGGCAGGGCGAGAGACCCAGTACTTC. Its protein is CASSPQPAGRETQYF.

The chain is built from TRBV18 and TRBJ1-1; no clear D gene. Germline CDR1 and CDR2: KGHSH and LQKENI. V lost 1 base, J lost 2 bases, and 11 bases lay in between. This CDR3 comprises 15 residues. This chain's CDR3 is CASSPLVTANTEAFF. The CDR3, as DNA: TGTGCCAGCTCACCACTGGTCACGGCTAACACTGAAGCTTTCTTT.

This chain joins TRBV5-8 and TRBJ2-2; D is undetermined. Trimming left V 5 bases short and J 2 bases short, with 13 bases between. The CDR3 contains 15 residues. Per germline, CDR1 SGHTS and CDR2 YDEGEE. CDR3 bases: TGTGCCAGCAGAAAGGAACCGACTAACACCGGGGAGCTGTTTTTT. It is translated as CASRKEPTNTGELFF.

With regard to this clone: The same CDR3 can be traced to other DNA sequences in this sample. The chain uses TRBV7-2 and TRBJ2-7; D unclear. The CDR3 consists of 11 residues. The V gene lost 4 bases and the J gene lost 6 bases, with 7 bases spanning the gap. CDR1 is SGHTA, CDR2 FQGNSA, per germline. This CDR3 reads CASSSSREQYF. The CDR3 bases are TGTGCCAGCAGCTCGAGCCGCGAGCAGTACTTC.

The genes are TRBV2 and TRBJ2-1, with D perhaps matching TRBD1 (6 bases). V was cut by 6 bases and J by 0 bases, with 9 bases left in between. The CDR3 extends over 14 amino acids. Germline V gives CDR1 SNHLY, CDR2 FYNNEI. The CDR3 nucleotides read TGTGCCAGCAGGCAGGACAGCTCCTACAATGAGCAGTTCTTC. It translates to CASRQDSSYNEQFF.